The clone carrying this T cell receptor (beta chain) was detected only a few times. Antigen specificity is unknown. A second PCR, run for about 7 to 11 cycles, used a sample-barcoded 5' primer plus a J-beta primer mix. TCRdb re-analysed the 5' RACE reads in MiXCR, keeping a single row per CDR3 protein. Of some 1.8 million distinct CDR3 sequences in the sample, roughly 43% were seen once. The CDR3 is 15 residues long. CDR1 is MNHEY and CDR2 is SVGEGT in the germline V gene. Trimming pared 5 bases from V and 6 bases from J, leaving 19 bases between. This entry comes from a study of blood T cells in healthy people across ages. Study-wide results and limits: A greater number of naive CD4+ cells and higher diversity distinguished long-lived donors from aged donors. A roughly linear age-dependent decrease characterized TCR beta diversity per million T cells. Bulk PBMC profiling left naive and antigen-experienced comparisons inconclusive.

Every sample had a minimum of 7 million PBMCs isolated. The genes are TRBV6-2 or TRBV6-3 and TRBJ1-1; possible D gene TRBD1, 6 bases. This clonotype was sampled from a human donor in good health. Specimen: blood. Written as DNA, the CDR3 is TGTGCCAGCAGTCCTCAGGGGAACCCACTGTCTGAAGCTTTCTTT. Translating it yields CASSPQGNPLSEAFF.